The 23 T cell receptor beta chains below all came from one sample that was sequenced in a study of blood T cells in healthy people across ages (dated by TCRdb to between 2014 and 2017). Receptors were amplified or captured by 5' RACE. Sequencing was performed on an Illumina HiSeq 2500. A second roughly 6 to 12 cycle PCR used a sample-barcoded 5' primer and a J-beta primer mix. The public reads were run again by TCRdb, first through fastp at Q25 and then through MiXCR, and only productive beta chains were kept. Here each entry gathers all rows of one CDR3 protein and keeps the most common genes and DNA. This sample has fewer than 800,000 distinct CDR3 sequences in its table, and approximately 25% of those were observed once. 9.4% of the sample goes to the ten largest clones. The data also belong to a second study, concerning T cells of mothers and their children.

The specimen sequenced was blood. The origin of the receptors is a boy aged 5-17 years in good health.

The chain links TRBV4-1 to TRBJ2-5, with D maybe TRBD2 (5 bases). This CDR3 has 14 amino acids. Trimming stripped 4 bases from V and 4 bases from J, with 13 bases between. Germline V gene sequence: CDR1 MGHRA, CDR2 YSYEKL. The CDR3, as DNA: TGCGCCAGCAGCCCAGGACTGAATCTAGAGACCCAGTACTTC. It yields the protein CASSPGLNLETQYF.

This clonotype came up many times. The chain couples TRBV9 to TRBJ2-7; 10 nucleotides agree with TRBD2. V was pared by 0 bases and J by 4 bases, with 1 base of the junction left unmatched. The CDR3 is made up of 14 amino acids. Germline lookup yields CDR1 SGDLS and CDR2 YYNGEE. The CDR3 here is CASSVASGSYEQYF. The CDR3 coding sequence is TGTGCCAGCAGCGTAGCTAGCGGGAGTTACGAGCAGTACTTC.

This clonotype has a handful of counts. For the CDR3, the DNA is TGTGCCAGCAGTACCTGGACACTGGGAGGCACAGATACGCAGTATTTT. It encodes CASSTWTLGGTDTQYF. J is TRBJ2-3 and V is TRBV28, with D perhaps assigned TRBD1 or TRBD2 (5 bases each). Per the germline V gene, CDR1 is MDHEN and CDR2 is SYDVKM. The V and J ends lost 5 bases and 1 base respectively, with 16 bases between them. CDR3 length equals 16 residues.

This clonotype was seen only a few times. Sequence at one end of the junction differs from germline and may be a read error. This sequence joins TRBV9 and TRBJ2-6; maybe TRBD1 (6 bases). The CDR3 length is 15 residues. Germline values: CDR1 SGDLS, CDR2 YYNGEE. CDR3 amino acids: CVSSVQQGRANVLTF. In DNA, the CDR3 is TGTGTCAGCAGCGTGCAGCAGGGGCGGGCCAACGTCCTGACTTTC.

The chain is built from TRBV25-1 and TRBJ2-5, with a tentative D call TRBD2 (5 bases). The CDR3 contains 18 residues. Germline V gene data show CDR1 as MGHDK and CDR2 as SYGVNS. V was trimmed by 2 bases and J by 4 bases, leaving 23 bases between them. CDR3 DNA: TGTGCCAGCAGTGAAGGTCTAGGCGGGCAGGCCACTCGAGAGACCCAGTACTTC. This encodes CASSEGLGGQATRETQYF.

The CDR3 coding sequence is TGTGCCAGCAGCCCCGAGGACAGTTTTGATTCACCCCTCCACTTT. Residues: CASSPEDSFDSPLHF. The chain employs TRBV2 and TRBJ1-6; D perhaps matches TRBD1 (6 bases). Germline CDR1 and CDR2: SNHLY and FYNNEI. CDR3 length: 15 amino acids. V gave up 6 bases and J gave up 8 bases, with 17 bases separating them.

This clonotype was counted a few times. The CDR3 sequence: CASSMAGGDEQFF. CDR3 DNA sequence: TGTGCCAGTAGTATGGCAGGGGGTGATGAGCAGTTCTTC. V gene TRBV19 combines with J gene TRBJ2-5; TRBD1 matches 7 bases. The J call is doubtful: the DNA matches TRBJ2-1 better. Germline V gives CDR1 LNHDA, CDR2 SQIVND (reference sequence). CDR3 length: 13 amino acids.

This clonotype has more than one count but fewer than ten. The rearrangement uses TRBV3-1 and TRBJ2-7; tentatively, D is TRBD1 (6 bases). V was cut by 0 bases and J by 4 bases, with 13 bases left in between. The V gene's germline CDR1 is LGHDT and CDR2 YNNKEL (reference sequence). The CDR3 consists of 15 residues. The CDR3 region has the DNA TGTGCCAGCAGCCAAGATGCCGGGACATCTTACGAGCAGTACTTC. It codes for CASSQDAGTSYEQYF.

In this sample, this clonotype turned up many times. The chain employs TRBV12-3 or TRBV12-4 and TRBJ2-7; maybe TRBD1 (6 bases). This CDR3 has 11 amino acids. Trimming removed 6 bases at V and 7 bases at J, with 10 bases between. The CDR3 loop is CASRLTGEQYF. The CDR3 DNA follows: TGTGCCAGCAGGCTTACAGGGGAGCAGTACTTC.

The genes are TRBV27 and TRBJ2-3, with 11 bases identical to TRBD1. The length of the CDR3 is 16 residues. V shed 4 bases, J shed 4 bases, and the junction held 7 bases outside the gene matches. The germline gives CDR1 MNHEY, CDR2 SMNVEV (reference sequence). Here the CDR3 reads CASSSVDRGPPDTQYF. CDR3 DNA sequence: TGTGCCAGCAGTTCCGTGGACAGGGGGCCCCCAGATACGCAGTATTTT.

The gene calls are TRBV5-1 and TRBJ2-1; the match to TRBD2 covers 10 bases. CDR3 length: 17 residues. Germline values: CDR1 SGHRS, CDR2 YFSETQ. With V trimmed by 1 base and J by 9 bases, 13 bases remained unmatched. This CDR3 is CASSLRDGSGRASEQFF. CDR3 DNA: TGCGCCAGCAGCTTGAGGGATGGGAGCGGGAGGGCGAGTGAGCAGTTCTTC.

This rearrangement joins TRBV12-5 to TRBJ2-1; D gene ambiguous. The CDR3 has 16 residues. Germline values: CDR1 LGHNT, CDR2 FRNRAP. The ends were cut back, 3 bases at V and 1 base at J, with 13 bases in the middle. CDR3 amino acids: CASGFRADWSYNEQFF. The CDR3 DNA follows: TGTGCTAGTGGTTTTCGAGCAGACTGGTCCTACAATGAGCAGTTCTTC.

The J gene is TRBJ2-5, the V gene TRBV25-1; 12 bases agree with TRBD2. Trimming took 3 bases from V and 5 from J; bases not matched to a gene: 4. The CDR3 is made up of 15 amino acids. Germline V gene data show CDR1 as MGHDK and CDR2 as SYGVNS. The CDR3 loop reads CASSETSGREETQYF. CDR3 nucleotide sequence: TGTGCCAGCAGTGAGACTAGCGGGAGAGAGGAGACCCAGTACTTC.

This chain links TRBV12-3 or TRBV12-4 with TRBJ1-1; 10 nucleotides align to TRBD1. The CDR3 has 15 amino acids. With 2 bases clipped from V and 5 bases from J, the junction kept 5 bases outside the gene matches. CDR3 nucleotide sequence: TGTGCCAGCAGTTTATGGACAGGGGGGAATACTGAAGCTTTCTTT. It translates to CASSLWTGGNTEAFF.

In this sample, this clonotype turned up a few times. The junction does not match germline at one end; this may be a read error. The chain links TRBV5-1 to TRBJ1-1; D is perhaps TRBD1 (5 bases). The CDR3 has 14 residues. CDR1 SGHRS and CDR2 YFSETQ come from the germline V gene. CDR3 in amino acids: CARSPQGVYTEAFF. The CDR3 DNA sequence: TGCGCCCGCAGCCCGCAGGGTGTGTATACTGAAGCTTTCTTT.

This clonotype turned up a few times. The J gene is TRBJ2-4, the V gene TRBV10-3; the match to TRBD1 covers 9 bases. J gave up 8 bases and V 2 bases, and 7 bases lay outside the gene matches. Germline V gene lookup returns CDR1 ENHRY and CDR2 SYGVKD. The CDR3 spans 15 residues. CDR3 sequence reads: CAISEGQGNRDIQYF. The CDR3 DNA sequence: TGTGCCATCAGTGAGGGACAGGGGAATAGGGACATTCAGTACTTC.

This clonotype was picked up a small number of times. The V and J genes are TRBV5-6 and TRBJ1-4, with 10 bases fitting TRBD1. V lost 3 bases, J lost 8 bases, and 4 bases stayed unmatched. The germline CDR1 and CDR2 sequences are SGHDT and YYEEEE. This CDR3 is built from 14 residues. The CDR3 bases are TGTGCCAGCAGCTCGACAGGGGGCGACGAAAAACTGTTTTTT. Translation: CASSSTGGDEKLFF.

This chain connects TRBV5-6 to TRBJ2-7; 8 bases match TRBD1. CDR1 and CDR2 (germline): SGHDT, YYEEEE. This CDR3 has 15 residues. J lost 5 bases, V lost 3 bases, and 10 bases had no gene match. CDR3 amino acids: CASSYVAGGTDEQYF. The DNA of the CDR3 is TGTGCCAGCAGCTACGTGGCAGGGGGCACGGACGAGCAGTACTTC. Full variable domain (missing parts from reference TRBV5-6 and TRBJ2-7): DAGVTQSPTHLIKTRGQQVTLRCSPKSGHDTVSWYQQALGQGPQFIFQYYEEEERQRGNFPDRFSGHQFPNYSSELNVNALLLGDSALYLCASSYVAGGTDEQYFGPGTRLTVT.

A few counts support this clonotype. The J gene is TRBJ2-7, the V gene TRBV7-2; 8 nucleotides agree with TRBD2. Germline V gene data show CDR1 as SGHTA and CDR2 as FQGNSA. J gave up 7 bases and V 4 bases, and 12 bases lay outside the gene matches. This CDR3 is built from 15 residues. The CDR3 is CASSSTTSGQGEQYF. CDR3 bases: TGTGCCAGCAGCTCCACCACTAGCGGCCAGGGTGAGCAGTACTTC.

The CDR3 loop reads CASSEDRSNQPQHF. DNA for the CDR3: TGTGCCAGCAGTGAAGATAGGAGCAATCAGCCCCAGCATTTT. The chain uses TRBV2 and TRBJ1-5, with D unclear. Trimming pared 1 base from V and 1 base from J, leaving 5 bases between. Germline lookup yields CDR1 SNHLY and CDR2 FYNNEI. CDR3 length: 14 amino acids.

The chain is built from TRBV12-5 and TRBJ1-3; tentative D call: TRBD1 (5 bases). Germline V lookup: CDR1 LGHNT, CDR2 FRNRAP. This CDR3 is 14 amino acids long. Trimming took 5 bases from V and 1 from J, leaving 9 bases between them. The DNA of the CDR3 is TGTGCTAGTGGTCTAGCAGGGTCTGGAAACACCATATATTTT. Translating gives CASGLAGSGNTIYF.

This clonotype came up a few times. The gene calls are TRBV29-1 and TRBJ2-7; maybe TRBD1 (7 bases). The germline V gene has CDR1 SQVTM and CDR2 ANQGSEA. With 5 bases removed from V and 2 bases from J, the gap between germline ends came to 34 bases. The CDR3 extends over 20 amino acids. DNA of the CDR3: TGCAGCGTTCTCGAAGGGAGAGGGGCGCAGGGGGGATTTGGGGCCTACGAGCAGTACTTC. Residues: CSVLEGRGAQGGFGAYEQYF.

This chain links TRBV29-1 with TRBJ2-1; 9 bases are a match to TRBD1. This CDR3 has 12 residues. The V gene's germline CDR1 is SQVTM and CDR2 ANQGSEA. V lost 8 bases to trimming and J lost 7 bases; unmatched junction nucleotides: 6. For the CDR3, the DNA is TGCAGCCTCCTGACAGGGGGAAATGAGCAGTTCTTC. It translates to CSLLTGGNEQFF.